Sequencing of this T cell receptor beta chain was carried out in a study of CD8 T cells in ankylosing spondylitis. The CDR3 has 15 amino acids. Trimming cost V 3 bases and J 1 base, with 13 bases left between them. Looked up from germline, CDR1 is DFQATT and CDR2 is SNEGSKA (reference sequence). In its sample, this clonotype was seen a few times. Antigen: not known. Quantitative 5'-RACE was performed with molecular barcodes, and it yielded the TCR beta libraries. TCRdb reprocessed the 5' RACE reads via MiXCR and lists one record per CDR3 protein. The repertoire holds roughly 170,000 distinct CDR3 sequences, 8.5% to 10% seen once, with about 14% in the top ten. Study-wide findings and caveats: Apparently characteristic of ankylosing spondylitis blood was a TCR beta motif (roughly eight highly homologous variants). Prior literature has documented some motif variants in synovial fluid and blood from reactive arthritis. Disease-linked clones, CD8+, were relatively rare in peripheral blood.

Sequenced sample: blood, either unsorted or a sorted T cell fraction (not recorded which). This sequence originates from a female donor with ankylosing spondylitis or in good health (not recorded which). V is TRBV20-1 and J is TRBJ2-1, with D perhaps matching TRBD2 (5 bases). CDR3 nucleotides: TGCAGTGCTAGCACCCCTAGCCGGTCCTACAATGAGCAGTTCTTC. Translated: CSASTPSRSYNEQFF.